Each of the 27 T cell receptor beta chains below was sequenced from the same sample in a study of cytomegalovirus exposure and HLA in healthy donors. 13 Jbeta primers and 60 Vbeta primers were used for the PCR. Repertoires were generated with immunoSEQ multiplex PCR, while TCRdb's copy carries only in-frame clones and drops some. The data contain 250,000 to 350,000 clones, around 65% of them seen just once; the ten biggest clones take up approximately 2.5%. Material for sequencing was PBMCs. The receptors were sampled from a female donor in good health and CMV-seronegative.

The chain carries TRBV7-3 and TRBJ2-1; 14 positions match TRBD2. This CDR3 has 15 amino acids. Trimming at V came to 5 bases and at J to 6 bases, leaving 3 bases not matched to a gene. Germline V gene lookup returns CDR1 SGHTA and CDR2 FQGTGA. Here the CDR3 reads CASSQTSGGGNEQFF. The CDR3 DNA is TGTGCCAGCAGCCAGACTAGCGGGGGGGGCAATGAGCAGTTCTTC.

The CDR3, as DNA: TGTGCCAGTAGTATCTCCGGGGGTGAACAGCCCCAGCATTTT. Amino acids: CASSISGGEQPQHF. The genes are TRBV19 and TRBJ1-5, with D perhaps matching TRBD1 (5 bases). Trimming cost V 3 bases and J 7 bases, with 13 bases left between them. The germline V gene encodes CDR1 LNHDA and CDR2 SQIVND (reference sequence). There are 14 residues in the CDR3. Complete variable domain (other parts from reference TRBV19 and TRBJ1-5): DGGITQSPKYLFRKEGQNVTLSCEQNLNHDAMYWYRQDPGQGLRLIYYSQIVNDFQKGDIAEGYSVSREKKESFPLTVTSAQKNPTAFYLCASSISGGEQPQHFGDGTRLSIL.

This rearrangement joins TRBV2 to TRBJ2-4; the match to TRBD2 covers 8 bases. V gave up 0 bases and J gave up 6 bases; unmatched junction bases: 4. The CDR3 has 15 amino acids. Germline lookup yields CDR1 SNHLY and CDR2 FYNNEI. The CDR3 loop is CASSEALSGVNIQYF. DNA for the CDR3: TGTGCCAGCAGTGAAGCGCTTAGCGGGGTAAACATTCAGTACTTC.

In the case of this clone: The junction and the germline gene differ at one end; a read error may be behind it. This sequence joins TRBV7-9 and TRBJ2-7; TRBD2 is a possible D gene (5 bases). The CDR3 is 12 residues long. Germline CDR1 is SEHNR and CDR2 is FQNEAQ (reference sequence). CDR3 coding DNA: TGTTCCAGCAGCTCCAGCGGCTGCGAGCAGTACTTC. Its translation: CSSSSSGCEQYF.

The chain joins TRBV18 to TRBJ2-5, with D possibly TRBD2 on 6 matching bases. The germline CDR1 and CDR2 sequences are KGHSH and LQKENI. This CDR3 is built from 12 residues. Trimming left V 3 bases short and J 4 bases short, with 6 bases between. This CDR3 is CASSPEGETQYF. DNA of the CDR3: TGTGCCAGCTCACCGGAGGGAGAGACCCAGTACTTC.

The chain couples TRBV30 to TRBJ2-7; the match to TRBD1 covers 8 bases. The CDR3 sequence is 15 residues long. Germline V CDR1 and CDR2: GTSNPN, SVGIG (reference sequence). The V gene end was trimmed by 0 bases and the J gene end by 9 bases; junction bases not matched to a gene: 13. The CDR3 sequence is CAWSVQGAQGVRQYF. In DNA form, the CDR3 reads TGTGCCTGGAGTGTCCAGGGGGCGCAGGGGGTAAGGCAGTACTTC.

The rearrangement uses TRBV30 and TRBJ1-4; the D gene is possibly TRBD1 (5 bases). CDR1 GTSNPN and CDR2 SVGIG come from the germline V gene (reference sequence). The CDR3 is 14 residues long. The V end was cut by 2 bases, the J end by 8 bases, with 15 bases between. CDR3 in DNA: TGTGCCTGGAGTACGGGACTCCAAGGAGAAAAACTGTTTTTT. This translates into CAWSTGLQGEKLFF.

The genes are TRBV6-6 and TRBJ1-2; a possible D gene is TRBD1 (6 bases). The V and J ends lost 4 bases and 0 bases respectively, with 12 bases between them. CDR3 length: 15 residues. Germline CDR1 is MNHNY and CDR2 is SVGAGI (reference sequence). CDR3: CASSSSGGSNYGYTF. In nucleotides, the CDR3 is TGTGCCAGCAGTTCCTCTGGGGGCTCTAACTATGGCTACACCTTC.

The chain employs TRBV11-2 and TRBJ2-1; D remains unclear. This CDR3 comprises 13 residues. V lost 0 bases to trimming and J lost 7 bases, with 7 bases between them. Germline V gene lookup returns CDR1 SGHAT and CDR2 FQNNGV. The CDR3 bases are TGTGCCAGCAGCTTAGAGCGGCTAAATGAGCAGTTCTTC. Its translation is CASSLERLNEQFF.

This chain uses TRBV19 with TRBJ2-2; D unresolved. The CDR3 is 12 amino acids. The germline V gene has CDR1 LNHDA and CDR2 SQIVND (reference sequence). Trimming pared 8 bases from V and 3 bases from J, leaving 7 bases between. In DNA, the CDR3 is TGTGCCAGTGGCCTTTACACCGGGGAGCTGTTTTTT. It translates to CASGLYTGELFF.

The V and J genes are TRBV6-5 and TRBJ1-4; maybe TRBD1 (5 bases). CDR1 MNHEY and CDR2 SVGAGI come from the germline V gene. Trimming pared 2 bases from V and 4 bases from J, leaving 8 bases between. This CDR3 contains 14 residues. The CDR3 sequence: CASSYGGLNEKLFF. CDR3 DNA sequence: TGTGCCAGCAGTTACGGGGGACTTAATGAAAAACTGTTTTTT.

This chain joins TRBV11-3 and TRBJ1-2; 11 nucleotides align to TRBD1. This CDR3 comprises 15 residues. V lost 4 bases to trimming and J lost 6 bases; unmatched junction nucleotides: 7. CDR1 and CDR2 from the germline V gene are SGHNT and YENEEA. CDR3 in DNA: TGTGCCAGCAGCTCCTCCGGGACAGGGGGAAATGGCTACACCTTC. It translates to CASSSSGTGGNGYTF.

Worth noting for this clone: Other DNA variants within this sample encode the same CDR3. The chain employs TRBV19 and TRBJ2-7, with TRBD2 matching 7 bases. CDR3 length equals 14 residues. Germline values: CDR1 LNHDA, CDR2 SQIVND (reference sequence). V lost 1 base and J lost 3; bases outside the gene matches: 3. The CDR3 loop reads CASSIGGSSYEQYF. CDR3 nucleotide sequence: TGTGCCAGTAGTATAGGCGGGAGTAGCTACGAGCAGTACTTC.

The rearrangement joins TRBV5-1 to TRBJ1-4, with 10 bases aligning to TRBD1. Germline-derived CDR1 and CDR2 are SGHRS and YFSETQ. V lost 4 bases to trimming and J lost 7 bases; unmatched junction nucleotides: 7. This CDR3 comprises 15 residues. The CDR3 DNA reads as TGCGCCAGCAGCGCCCAAAGGGACAGGGGTGAAAAACTGTTTTTT. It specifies CASSAQRDRGEKLFF.

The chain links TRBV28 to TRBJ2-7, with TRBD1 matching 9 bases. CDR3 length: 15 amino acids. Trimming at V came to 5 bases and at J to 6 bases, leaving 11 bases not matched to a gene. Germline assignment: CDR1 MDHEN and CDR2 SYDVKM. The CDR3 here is CASSAGTGKRGEQYF. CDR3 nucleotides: TGTGCCAGCAGTGCCGGGACAGGGAAGCGTGGCGAGCAGTACTTC.

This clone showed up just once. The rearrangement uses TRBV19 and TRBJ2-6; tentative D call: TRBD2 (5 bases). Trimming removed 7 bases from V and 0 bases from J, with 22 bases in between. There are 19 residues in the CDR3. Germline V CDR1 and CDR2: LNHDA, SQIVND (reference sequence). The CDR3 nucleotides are TGTGCCAGTAAAAGTCTCAAGGGTCCGGGATCCTCTGGGGCCAACGTCCTGACTTTC. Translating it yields CASKSLKGPGSSGANVLTF.

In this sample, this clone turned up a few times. This CDR3 is CASSLGSGASRKLFF. Here the CDR3 DNA reads TGTGCCAGCAGTTTAGGGTCAGGGGCATCGCGTAAACTGTTTTTT. This chain connects TRBV27 to TRBJ1-4; D is possibly TRBD1 (6 bases). In germline, CDR1 is MNHEY, CDR2 SMNVEV (reference sequence). This CDR3 spans 15 amino acids. Trimming took off 2 bases at V and 11 bases at J, with 18 bases between the two ends.

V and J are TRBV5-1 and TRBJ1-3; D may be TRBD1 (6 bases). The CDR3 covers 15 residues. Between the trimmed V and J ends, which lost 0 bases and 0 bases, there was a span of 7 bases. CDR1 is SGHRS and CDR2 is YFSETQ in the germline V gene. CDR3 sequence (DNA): TGCGCCAGCAGCTTGGGGACAGACTCTGGAAACACCATATATTTT. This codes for CASSLGTDSGNTIYF.

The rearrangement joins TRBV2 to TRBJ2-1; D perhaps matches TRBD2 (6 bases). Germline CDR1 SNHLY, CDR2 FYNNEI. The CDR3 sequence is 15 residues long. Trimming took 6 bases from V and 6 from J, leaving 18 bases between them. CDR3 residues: CASSSGNRRGNEQFF. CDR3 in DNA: TGTGCCAGCAGCTCCGGAAACCGGAGGGGCAATGAGCAGTTCTTC.

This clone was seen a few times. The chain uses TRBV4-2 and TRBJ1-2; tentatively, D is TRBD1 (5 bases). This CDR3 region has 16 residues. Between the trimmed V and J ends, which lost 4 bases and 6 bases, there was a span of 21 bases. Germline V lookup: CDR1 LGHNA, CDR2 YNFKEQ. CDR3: CASSLTGTDGSHGYTF. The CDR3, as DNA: TGTGCCAGCAGCCTTACCGGGACGGACGGGAGTCATGGCTACACCTTC.

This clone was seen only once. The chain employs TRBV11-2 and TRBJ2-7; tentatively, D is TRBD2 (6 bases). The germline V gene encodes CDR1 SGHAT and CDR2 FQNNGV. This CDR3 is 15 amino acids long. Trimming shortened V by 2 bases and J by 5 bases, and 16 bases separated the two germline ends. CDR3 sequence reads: CASSLLYRRGDEQYF. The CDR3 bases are TGTGCCAGCAGCTTATTGTATCGGAGGGGTGACGAGCAGTACTTC.

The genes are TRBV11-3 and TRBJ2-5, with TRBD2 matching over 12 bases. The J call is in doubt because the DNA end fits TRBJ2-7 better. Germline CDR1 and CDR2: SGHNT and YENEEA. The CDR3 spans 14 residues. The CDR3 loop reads CASSLGLAGDEQYF. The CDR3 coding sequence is TGTGCCAGCAGCTTGGGACTAGCGGGCGACGAGCAGTACTTC.

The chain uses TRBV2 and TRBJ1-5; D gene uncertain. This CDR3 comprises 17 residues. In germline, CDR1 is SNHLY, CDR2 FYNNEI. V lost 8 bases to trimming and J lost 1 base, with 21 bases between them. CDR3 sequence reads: CASLSRRYSGSNQPQHF. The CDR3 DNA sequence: TGTGCCAGCCTGAGCCGGCGGTACTCCGGGAGCAATCAGCCCCAGCATTTT.

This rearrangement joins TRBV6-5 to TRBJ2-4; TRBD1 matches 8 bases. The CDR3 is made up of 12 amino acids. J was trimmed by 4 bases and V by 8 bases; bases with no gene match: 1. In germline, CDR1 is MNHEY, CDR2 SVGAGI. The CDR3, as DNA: TGTGCCAGCGGACAGGGAAAAAACATTCAGTACTTC. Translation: CASGQGKNIQYF.

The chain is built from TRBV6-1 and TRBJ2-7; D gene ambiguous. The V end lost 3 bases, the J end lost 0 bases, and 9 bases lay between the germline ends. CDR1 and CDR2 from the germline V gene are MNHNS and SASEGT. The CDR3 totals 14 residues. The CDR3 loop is CASSDALSSYEQYF. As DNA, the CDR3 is TGTGCCAGCAGTGATGCACTAAGCTCCTACGAGCAGTACTTC.

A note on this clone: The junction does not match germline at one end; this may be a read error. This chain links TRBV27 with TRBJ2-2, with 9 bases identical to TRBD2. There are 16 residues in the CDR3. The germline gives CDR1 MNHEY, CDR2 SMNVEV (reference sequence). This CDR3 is CASSVSSGIRTGELFF. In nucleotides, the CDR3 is TGTGCCAGCAGTGTATCTAGCGGGATAAGGACCGGGGAGCTGTTTTTT.

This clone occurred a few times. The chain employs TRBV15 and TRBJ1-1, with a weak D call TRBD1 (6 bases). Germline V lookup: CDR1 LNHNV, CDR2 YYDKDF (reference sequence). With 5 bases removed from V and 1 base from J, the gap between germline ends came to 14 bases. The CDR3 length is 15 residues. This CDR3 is CATSGLKQGNTEAFF. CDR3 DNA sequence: TGTGCCACCAGCGGGTTAAAACAGGGGAACACTGAAGCTTTCTTT.